This T cell receptor beta chain was profiled in a study of Ad26.COV2.S vaccination and SARS-CoV-2 variants. The treatment denotes: about 20 received Ad26.COV2.S at low or high dose, single or two shots; about 5 received placebo; per-sample allocation not given. Day 63 after the first vaccine or placebo injection was the time point for sampling. Sequencing used immunoSEQ multiplex PCR; TCRdb keeps in-frame clones, though not all of them. There are 250,000 or so clones in the sample; roughly nine tenths occur only once, and 2.9% lies in the top ten. The V end was cut by 4 bases, the J end by 5 bases, with 4 bases between. The CDR3 is made up of 10 amino acids. Germline V gene sequence: CDR1 SGHKS, CDR2 YYEKEE (reference sequence).

The V call is TRBV5-5, the J call TRBJ2-7, with D unresolved. The sequenced sample was peripheral blood, obtained in a trial of Ad26.COV2.S vaccine versus placebo. This clonotype originated in a person between 18 and 59 years old who received the Ad26.COV2.S COVID-19 vaccine or a placebo. The CDR3 reads CASSPNEQYV. In DNA, the CDR3 is TGTGCCAGCAGCCCTAACGAGCAGTACGTC.